Below are 10 T cell receptor beta chains sequenced from a single sample in a study of blood T cell repertoires in COVID-19. The assay was immunoSEQ multiplex PCR, and TCRdb's table has in-frame clones only and misses some. The sample consists of nearly 55,000 clones, more than 70% of them appearing once. The sequenced material came from peripheral blood. These receptors all come from a man between 65 and 85 years old with active COVID-19.

The chain employs TRBV5-1 and TRBJ2-5, with 9 bases that match TRBD2. V lost 0 bases to trimming and J lost 6 bases; unmatched junction nucleotides: 6. The CDR3 is made up of 15 amino acids. Germline CDR1 and CDR2: SGHRS and YFSETQ. Written as DNA, the CDR3 is TGCGCCAGCAGCTTGGAGGCGGGGGGGCCGCAGACCCAGTACTTC. Protein sequence: CASSLEAGGPQTQYF.

The rearrangement uses TRBV10-3 and TRBJ1-5; TRBD1 matches 8 bases. This CDR3 comprises 14 residues. Unmatched junction bases numbered 4, after V lost 3 bases and J lost 6 bases. CDR1 is ENHRY and CDR2 is SYGVKD in the germline V gene. CDR3 in amino acids: CAISDQGASQPQHF. For the CDR3, the DNA is TGTGCCATCAGTGACCAGGGGGCAAGTCAGCCCCAGCATTTT.

The gene calls are TRBV21-1 and TRBJ1-6; the tabulated D call, TRBD1, remains unverified against the DNA. TRBV21-1 is a pseudogene. The CDR3 has 16 amino acids. This chain's CDR3 is CASSKVRTGYNSPLHF. CDR3 DNA: TGTGCCAGCAGCAAAGTGAGGACAGGGTATAATTCACCCCTCCACTTT.

The chain links TRBV7-9 to TRBJ2-7; TRBD1 matches at 11 bases. J gave up 1 base and V 3 bases, and 2 bases lay outside the gene matches. Germline lookup yields CDR1 SEHNR and CDR2 FQNEAQ (reference sequence). The CDR3 has 15 residues. Here the CDR3 DNA reads TGTGCCAGCAGCTTCTGGGACAGGGGGTCCTACGAGCAGTACTTC. Residues: CASSFWDRGSYEQYF.

The chain recombines TRBV2 with TRBJ1-5; unclear D gene. Germline lookup yields CDR1 SNHLY and CDR2 FYNNEI. V was pared by 6 bases and J by 1 base, with 7 bases between. This CDR3 has 13 residues. CDR3 protein: CASRGQSNQPQHF. Here the CDR3 DNA reads TGTGCCAGCAGGGGCCAAAGCAATCAGCCCCAGCATTTT.

The chain recombines TRBV7-2 with TRBJ2-6; weak D call: TRBD1 (5 bases). Germline V CDR1 and CDR2: SGHTA, FQGNSA. The CDR3 covers 15 residues. V lost 5 bases to trimming and J lost 0 bases, with 8 bases between them. The CDR3 bases are TGTGCCAGCAGCGGACAAAGCTCTGGGGCCAACGTCCTGACTTTC. It is translated as CASSGQSSGANVLTF.

This clone was detected only once. The chain is built from TRBV5-4 and TRBJ1-5, with a weak D call TRBD1 (6 bases). The V and J ends lost 2 bases and 0 bases respectively, with 9 bases between them. CDR1 and CDR2 from the germline V gene are SGHNT and YYREEE (reference sequence). The CDR3 sequence is 15 residues long. Written as DNA, the CDR3 is TGTGCCAGCAGCTTAGGGGGAGATAGCAATCAGCCCCAGCATTTT. Amino acids: CASSLGGDSNQPQHF.

This chain links TRBV6-1 with TRBJ1-2; TRBD1 aligns across 7 bases. Unmatched junction bases numbered 7, after V lost 1 base and J lost 8 bases. The germline gives CDR1 MNHNS, CDR2 SASEGT. The CDR3 is 14 amino acids. CDR3 in amino acids: CASSEGTGRSGYTF. The DNA for the CDR3 is TGTGCCAGCAGTGAAGGGACAGGACGGTCGGGCTACACCTTC.

This clone was counted once. The V and J genes are TRBV7-2 and TRBJ2-1; 7 nucleotides match TRBD2. Germline loops: CDR1 SGHTA, CDR2 FQGNSA. V gave up 6 bases and J gave up 4 bases; unmatched junction bases: 6. The length of the CDR3 is 14 residues. Here the CDR3 reads CASSRGGGYNEQFF. The DNA of the CDR3 is TGTGCCAGCAGTCGTGGGGGGGGGTACAATGAGCAGTTCTTC. The full variable domain, its missing parts supplied by reference TRBV7-2 and TRBJ2-1, is GAGVSQSPSNKVTEKGKDVELRCDPISGHTALYWYRQSLGQGLEFLIYFQGNSAPDKSGLPSDRFSAERTGGSVSTLTIQRTQQEDSAVYLCASSRGGGYNEQFFGPGTRLTVL.

The count of this clone is one. CDR3 sequence: CATSRDLRGGQETQYF. The CDR3 nucleotides are TGTGCCACCAGCAGAGACCTCCGGGGGGGCCAAGAGACCCAGTACTTC. The chain combines TRBV15 with TRBJ2-5, with 8 bases that match TRBD2. V was clipped by 0 bases and J by 1 base; unmatched bases: 4. The CDR3 loop spans 16 amino acids. Germline V gene sequence: CDR1 LNHNV, CDR2 YYDKDF (reference sequence).